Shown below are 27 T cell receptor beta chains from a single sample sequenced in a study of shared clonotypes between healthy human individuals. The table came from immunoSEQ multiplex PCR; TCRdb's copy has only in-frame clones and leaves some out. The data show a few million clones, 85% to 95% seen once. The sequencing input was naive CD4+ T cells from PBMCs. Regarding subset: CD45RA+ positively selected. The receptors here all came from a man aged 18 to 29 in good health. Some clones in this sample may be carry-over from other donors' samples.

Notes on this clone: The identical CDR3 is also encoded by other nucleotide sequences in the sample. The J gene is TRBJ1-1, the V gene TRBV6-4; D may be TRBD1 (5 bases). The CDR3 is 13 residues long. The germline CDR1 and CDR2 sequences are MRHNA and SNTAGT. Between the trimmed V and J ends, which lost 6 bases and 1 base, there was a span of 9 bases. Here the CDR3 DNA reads TGTGCCAGCAGGGAAACAGGGAACACTGAAGCTTTCTTT. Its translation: CASRETGNTEAFF.

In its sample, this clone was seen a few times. The CDR3 protein is CASSVGAFNEKLFF. CDR3 sequence (DNA): TGTGCCAGCAGCGTGGGGGCGTTTAATGAAAAACTGTTTTTT. The V call is TRBV28, the J call TRBJ1-4; possible D gene TRBD1, 6 bases. The germline V gene has CDR1 MDHEN and CDR2 SYDVKM. V shed 6 bases and J shed 4 bases, with 12 bases lying between them. This CDR3 has 14 residues.

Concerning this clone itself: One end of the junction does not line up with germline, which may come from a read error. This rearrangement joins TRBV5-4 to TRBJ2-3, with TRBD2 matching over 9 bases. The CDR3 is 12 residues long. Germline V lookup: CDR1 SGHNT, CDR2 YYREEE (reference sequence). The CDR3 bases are TGTGCCAGCAGCTTGCCCCAGCGGGAGGCCTCCTTT. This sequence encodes CASSLPQREASF.

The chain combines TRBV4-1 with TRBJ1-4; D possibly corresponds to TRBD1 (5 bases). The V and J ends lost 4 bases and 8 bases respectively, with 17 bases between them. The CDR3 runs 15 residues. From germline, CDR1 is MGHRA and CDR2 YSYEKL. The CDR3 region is CASSRTGEVGEKLFF. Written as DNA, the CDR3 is TGCGCCAGCAGCCGAACAGGCGAAGTGGGGGAAAAACTGTTTTTT.

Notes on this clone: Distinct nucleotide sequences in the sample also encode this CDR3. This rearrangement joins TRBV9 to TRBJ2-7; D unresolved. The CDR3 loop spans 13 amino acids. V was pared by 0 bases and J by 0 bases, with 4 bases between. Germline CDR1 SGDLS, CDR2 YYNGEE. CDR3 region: CASSVGLSYEQYF. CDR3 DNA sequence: TGTGCCAGCAGCGTAGGTCTCTCCTACGAGCAGTACTTC.

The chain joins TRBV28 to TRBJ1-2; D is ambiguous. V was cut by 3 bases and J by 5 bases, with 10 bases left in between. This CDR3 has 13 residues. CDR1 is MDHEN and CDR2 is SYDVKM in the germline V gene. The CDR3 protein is CASSLYTDYGYTF. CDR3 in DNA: TGTGCCAGCAGTTTGTACACGGATTATGGCTACACCTTC.

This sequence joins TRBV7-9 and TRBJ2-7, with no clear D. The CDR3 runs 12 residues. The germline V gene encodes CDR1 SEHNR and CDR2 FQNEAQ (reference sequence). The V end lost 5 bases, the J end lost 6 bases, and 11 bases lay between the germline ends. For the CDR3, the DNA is TGTGCCAGCAGCCTAACAGAGTCCGAGCAGTACTTC. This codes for CASSLTESEQYF.

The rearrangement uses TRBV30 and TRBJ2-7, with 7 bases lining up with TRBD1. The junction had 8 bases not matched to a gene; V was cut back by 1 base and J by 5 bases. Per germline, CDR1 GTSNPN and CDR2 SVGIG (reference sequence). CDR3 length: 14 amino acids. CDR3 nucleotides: TGTGCCTGGAGTGACCTGGACAGGTTCAACGAGCAGTACTTC. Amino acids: CAWSDLDRFNEQYF.

The CDR3 reads CAGWTVPSPRLGELFF. DNA for the CDR3: TGTGCCGGATGGACGGTACCGTCTCCCCGGCTCGGGGAGCTGTTTTTT. V is TRBV19 and J is TRBJ2-2; no definite D call. The V end was cut by 11 bases, the J end by 7 bases, with 26 bases between. The germline V gene has CDR1 LNHDA and CDR2 SQIVND (reference sequence). The length of the CDR3 is 16 residues.

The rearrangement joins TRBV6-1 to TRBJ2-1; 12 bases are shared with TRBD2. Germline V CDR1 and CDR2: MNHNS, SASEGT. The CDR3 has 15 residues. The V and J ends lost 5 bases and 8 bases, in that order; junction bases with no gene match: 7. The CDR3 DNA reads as TGTGCCAGCAGTTCTGGACTAGCGGGATTGGATGAGCAGTTCTTC. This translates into CASSSGLAGLDEQFF.

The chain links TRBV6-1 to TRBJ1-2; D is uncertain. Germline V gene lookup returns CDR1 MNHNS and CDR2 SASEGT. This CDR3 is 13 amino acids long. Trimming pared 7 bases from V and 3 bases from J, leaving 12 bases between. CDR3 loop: CASTWGYDYGYTF. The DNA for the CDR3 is TGTGCCAGCACGTGGGGTTACGACTATGGCTACACCTTC.

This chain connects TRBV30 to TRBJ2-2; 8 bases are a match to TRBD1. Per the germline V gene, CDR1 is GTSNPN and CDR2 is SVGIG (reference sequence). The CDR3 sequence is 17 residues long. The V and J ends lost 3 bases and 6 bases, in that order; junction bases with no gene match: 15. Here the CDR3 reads CAWRYRQGTVVSGELFF. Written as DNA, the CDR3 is TGTGCCTGGAGATATAGACAGGGGACGGTAGTTTCCGGGGAGCTGTTTTTT.

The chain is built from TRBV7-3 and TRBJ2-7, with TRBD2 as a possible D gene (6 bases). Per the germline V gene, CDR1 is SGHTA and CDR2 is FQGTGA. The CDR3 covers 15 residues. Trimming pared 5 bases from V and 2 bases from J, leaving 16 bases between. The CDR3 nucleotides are TGTGCCAGCAGCAAAACGGGGGACGGAACCTACGAGCAGTACTTC. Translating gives CASSKTGDGTYEQYF.

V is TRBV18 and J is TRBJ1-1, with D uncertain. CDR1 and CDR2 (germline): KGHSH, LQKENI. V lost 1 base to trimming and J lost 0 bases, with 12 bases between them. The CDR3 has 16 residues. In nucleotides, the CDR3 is TGTGCCAGCTCACCACAAAGGGCCTCAATGAACACTGAAGCTTTCTTT. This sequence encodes CASSPQRASMNTEAFF. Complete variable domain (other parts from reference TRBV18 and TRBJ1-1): NAGVMQNPRHLVRRRGQEARLRCSPMKGHSHVYWYRQLPEEGLKFMVYLQKENIIDESGMPKERFSAEFPKEGPSILRIQQVVRGDSAAYFCASSPQRASMNTEAFFGQGTRLTVV.

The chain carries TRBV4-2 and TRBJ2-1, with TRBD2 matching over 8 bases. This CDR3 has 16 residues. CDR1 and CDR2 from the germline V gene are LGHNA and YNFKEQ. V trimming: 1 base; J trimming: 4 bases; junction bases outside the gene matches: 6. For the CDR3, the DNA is TGTGCCAGCAGCCAAGTAGGCGGGAGGCCTTACAATGAGCAGTTCTTC. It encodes CASSQVGGRPYNEQFF.

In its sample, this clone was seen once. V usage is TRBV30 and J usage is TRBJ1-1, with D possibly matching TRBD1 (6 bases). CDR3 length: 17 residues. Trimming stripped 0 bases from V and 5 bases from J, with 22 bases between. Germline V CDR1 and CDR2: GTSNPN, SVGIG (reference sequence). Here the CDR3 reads CAWSVLGGRRGITEAFF. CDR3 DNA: TGTGCCTGGAGTGTACTTGGGGGGCGCAGAGGCATAACTGAAGCTTTCTTT.

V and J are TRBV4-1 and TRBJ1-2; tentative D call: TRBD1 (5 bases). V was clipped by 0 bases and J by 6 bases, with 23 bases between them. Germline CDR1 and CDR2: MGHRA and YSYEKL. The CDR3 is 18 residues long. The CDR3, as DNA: TGCGCCAGCAGCCAAGAAGGGGAGGGTCCCGCTCGGTTTGATGGCTACACCTTC. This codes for CASSQEGEGPARFDGYTF.

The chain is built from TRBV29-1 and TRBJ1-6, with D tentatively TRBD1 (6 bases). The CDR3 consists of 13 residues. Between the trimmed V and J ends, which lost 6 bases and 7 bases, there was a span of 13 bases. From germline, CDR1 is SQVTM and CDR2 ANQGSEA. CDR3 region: CSVQDSPNSPLHF. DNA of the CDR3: TGCAGCGTCCAGGACAGCCCAAATTCACCCCTCCACTTT.

Written as DNA, the CDR3 is TGTGCCAGCAGGGACCCCTCTGGAAACACCATATATTTT. Amino acids: CASRDPSGNTIYF. The chain joins TRBV6-6 to TRBJ1-3; no clear D gene. The V gene lost 6 bases and the J gene lost 0 bases, with 6 bases spanning the gap. This CDR3 is built from 13 residues. Germline loops: CDR1 MNHNY, CDR2 SVGAGI (reference sequence).

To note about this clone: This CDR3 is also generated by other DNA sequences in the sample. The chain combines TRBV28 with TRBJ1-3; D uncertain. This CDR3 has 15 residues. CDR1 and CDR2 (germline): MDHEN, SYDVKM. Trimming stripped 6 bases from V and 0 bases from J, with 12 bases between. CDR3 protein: CASSLWSVSGNTIYF. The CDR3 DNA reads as TGTGCCAGCAGCCTTTGGAGTGTCTCTGGAAACACCATATATTTT.

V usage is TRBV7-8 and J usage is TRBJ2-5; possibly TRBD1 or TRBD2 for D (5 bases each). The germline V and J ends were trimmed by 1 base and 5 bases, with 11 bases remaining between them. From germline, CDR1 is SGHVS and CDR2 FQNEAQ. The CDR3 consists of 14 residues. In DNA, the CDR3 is TGTGCCAGCAGCTTAGAGAGGGGCCTGGAGACCCAGTACTTC. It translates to CASSLERGLETQYF. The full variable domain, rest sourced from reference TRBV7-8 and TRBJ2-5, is GAGVSQSPRYKVAKRGQDVALRCDPISGHVSLFWYQQALGQGPEFLTYFQNEAQLDKSGLPSDRFFAERPEGSVSTLKIQRTQQEDSAVYLCASSLERGLETQYFGPGTRLLVL.

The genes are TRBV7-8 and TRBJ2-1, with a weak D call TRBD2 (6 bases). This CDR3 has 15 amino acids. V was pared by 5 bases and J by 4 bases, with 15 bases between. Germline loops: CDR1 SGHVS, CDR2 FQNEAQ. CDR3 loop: CASSPGVAVYNEQFF. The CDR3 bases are TGTGCCAGCAGCCCGGGTGTAGCGGTATACAATGAGCAGTTCTTC. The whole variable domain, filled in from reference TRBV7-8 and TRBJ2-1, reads GAGVSQSPRYKVAKRGQDVALRCDPISGHVSLFWYQQALGQGPEFLTYFQNEAQLDKSGLPSDRFFAERPEGSVSTLKIQRTQQEDSAVYLCASSPGVAVYNEQFFGPGTRLTVL.

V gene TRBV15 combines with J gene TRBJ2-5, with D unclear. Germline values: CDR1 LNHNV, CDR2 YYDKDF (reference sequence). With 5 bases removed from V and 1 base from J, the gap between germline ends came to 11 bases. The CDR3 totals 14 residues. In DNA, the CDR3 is TGTGCCACCAGCCCCACCCCCAGCCAAGAGACCCAGTACTTC. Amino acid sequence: CATSPTPSQETQYF.

The chain's CDR3 is CASTQARFIQYF. The CDR3 DNA reads as TGTGCCAGCACCCAGGCCAGATTCATTCAGTACTTC. The chain is built from TRBV11-2 and TRBJ2-4, with D unclear. Trimming cost V 7 bases and J 9 bases, with 13 bases left between them. The CDR3 covers 12 residues. The germline V gene has CDR1 SGHAT and CDR2 FQNNGV.

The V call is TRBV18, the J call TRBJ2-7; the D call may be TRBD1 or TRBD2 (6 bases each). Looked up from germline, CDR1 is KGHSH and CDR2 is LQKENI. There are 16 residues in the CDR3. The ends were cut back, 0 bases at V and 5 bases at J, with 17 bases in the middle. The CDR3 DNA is TGTGCCAGCTCACCACCGGGGGCGGGAATCAGGGACGAGCAGTACTTC. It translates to CASSPPGAGIRDEQYF.

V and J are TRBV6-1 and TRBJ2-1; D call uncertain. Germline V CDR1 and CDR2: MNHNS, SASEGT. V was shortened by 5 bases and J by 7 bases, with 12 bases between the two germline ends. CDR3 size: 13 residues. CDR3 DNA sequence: TGTGCCAGCAGTAGGTTAATGGGGAATGAGCAGTTCTTC. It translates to CASSRLMGNEQFF.

The CDR3 coding sequence is TGTGCCAGCGGGGCCGGGAGGGCCGAAGATACGCAGTATTTT. It codes for CASGAGRAEDTQYF. The chain carries TRBV6-5 and TRBJ2-3, with 8 bases matching TRBD2. This CDR3 is 14 amino acids long. The ends lost 8 bases at V and 5 bases at J; junction bases unmatched: 9. Per the germline V gene, CDR1 is MNHEY and CDR2 is SVGAGI.